The present TCR beta chain was sequenced within a study of B cell selection in AIRE deficiency. Sorted regulatory T cells were CD4-positive, CD25-high and CD127-low or negative. CDR3 length equals 15 residues. The germline V and J ends were trimmed by 0 bases and 1 base, with 9 bases remaining between them. The germline V gene has CDR1 LGHNA and CDR2 YNFKEQ. Note on this clone: The target antigen is unknown.

Here immunoSEQ multiplex PCR was the method, and the copy in TCRdb shows in-frame clones only, minus some. The sample holds 13,000 to 15,000 clones; around 93% are singletons and the top ten take approximately 1.1%. General study findings and limits: Patient Tconv cells held 25% to 35% of Treg sequences shared by healthy donors. Of some 3,300 shared Treg TCRbeta sequences, over 25% were healthy-only, over 7% patient-only.

The chain joins TRBV4-2 to TRBJ2-5; D remains ambiguous. This clonotype was sampled from a human donor with AIRE deficiency. The source material was Tregs sorted from PBMCs. Here the CDR3 DNA reads TGTGCCAGCAGCCAAGAGAACAGACCCCAAGAGACCCAGTACTTC. Protein sequence: CASSQENRPQETQYF.